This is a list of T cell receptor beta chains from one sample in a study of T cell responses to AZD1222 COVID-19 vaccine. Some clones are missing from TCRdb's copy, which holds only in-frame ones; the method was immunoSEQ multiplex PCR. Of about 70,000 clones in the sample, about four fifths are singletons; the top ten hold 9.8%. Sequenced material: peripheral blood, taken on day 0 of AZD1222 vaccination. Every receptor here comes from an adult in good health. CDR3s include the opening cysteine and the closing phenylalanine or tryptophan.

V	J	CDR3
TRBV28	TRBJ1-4	CASSQGGTNEKLFF
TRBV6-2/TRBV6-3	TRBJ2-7	CASSYDRGEQYF
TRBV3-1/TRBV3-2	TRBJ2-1	CASSQPRFQNEQFF
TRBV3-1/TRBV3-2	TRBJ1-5	CASSQSSEPQHF
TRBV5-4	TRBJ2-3	CASRPPGLAGGTDTQYF
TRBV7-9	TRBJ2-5	CASSQSPQETQYF
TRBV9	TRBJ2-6	CASSVQGSGANVLTF
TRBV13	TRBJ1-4	CASSQNTYNEKLFF
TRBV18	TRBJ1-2	CASSPATARIFNGYTF
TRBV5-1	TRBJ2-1	CATHAGTSGGQVF
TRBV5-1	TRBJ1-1	CASRKQGAGTEAFF
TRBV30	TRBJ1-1	CAWSVSAGDTEAFF
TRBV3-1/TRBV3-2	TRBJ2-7	CASSQGLAGEAYEQYF
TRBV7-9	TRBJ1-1	CASSPTEGTEAFF
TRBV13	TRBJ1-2	CASSLQGAYGYTF
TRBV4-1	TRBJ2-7	CASSQTWGYEQYF
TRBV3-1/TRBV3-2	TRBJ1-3	CASSQTESGNTIYF
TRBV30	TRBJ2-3	CAWSGLRRDTQYF
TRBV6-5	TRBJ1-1	CASRRLENTEAFF
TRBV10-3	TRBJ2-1	CAISSVTGYNEQFF
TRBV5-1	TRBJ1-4	CASSLAEQGEKLFF
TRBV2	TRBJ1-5	CASCGQGYQPQHF
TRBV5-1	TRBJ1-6	CASKTGFDSPLHF
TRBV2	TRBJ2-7	CASTDQGYEQYF
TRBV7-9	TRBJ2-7	CASSLLGGAGTYEQYF
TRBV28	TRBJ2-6	CASRKGGAGANVLTF
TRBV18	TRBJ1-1	CASSPRTGRGNTEAFF
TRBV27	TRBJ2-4	CASSLSHSGLAKNIQYF
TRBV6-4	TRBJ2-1	CASSDSAGGYNEQFF
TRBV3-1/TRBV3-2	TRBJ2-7	CASSQGLAGYEQYF
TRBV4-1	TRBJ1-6	CASSQLTGGSSYNSPLHF
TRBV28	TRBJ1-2	CASSWKGGGGYTF
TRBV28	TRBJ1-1	CASSLGGRRTEAFF
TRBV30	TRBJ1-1	CAWSKGANTEAFF
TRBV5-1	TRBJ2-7	CASSVDTNSYEQYF
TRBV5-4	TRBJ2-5	CASSLSVGGRETQYF
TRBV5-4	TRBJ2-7	CASSPGRTAGYEQYF
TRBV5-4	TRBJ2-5	CASSLRGASETQYF
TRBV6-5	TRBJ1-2	CASSYSPSLSFYGYTF
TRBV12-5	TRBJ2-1	CASARRGGITYNEQFF
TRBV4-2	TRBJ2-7	CASSQVSSYEQYF
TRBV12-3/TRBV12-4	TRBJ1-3	CASSLAPNTIYF
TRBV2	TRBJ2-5	CASRLVSGETQYF
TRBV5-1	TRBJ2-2	CASSLSLTDYGELFF
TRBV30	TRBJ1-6	CAWSDRTYNSPLHF
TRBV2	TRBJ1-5	CASNVGGGQPQHF
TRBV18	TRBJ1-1	CASSPTSDTEAFF
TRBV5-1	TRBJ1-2	CASSQGASNYGYTF
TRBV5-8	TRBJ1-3	CASSSPGLLSGNTIYF
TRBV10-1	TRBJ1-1	CASSFTMNTEAFF
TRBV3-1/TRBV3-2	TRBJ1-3	CASTRGQGASGNTIYF
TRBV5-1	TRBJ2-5	CASMEETQYF
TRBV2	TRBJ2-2	CASRTVNTGELFF